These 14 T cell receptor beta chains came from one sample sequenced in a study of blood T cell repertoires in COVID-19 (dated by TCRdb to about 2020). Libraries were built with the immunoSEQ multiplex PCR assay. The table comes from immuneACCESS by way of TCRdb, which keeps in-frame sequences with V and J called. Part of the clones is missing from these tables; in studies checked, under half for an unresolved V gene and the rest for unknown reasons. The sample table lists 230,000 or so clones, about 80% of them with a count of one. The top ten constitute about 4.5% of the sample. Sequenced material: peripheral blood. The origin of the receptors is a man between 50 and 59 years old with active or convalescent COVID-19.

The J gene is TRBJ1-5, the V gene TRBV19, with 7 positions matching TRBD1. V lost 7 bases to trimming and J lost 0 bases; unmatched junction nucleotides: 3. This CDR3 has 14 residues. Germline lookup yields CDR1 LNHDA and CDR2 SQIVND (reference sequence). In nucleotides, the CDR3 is TGTGCCAGTACCGACAGGGCTAGCAATCAGCCCCAGCATTTT. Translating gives CASTDRASNQPQHF.

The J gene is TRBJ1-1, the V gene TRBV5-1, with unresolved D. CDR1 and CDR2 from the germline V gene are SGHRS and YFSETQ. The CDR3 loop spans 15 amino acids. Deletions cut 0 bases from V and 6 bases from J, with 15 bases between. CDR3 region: CASSLVASDGAEAFF. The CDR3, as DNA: TGCGCCAGCAGCTTGGTGGCATCCGATGGAGCTGAAGCTTTCTTT.

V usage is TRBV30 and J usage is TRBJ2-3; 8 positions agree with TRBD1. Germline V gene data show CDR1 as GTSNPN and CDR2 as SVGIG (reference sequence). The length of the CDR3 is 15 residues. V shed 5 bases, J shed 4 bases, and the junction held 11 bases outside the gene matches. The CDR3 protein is CAWRDRGSGPDTQYF. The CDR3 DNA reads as TGTGCCTGGCGAGACAGGGGTAGTGGCCCAGATACGCAGTATTTT.

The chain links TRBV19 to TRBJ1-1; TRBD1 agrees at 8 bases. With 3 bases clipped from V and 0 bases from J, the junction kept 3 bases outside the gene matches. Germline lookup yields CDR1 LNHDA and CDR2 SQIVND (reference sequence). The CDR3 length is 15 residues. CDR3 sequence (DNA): TGTGCCAGTAGTATGAGACAGGGGATGAACACTGAAGCTTTCTTT. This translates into CASSMRQGMNTEAFF.

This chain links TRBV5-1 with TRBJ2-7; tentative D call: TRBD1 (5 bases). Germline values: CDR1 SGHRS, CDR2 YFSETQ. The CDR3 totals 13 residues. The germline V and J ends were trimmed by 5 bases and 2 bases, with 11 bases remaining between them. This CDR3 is CASSFTGPYEQYF. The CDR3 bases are TGCGCCAGCAGTTTCACAGGCCCCTACGAGCAGTACTTC.

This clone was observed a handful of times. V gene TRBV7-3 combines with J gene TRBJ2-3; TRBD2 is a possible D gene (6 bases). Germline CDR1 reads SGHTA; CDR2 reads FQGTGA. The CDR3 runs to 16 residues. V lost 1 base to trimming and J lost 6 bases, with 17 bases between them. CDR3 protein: CASSLIPRGGRDTQYF. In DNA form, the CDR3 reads TGTGCCAGCAGCTTAATACCTCGAGGAGGGCGGGATACGCAGTATTTT. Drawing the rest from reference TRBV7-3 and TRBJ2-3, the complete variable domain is GAGVSQTPSNKVTEKGKYVELRCDPISGHTALYWYRQSLGQGPEFLIYFQGTGAADDSGLPNDRFFAVRPEGSVSTLKIQRTERGDSAVYLCASSLIPRGGRDTQYFGPGTRLTVL.

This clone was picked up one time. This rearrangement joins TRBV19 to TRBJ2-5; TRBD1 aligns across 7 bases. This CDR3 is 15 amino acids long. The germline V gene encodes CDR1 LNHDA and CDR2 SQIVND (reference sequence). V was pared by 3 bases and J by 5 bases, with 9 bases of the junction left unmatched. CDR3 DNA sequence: TGTGCCAGTAGTATGAGAAGGGGGCAGAGCGAGACCCAGTACTTC. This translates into CASSMRRGQSETQYF.

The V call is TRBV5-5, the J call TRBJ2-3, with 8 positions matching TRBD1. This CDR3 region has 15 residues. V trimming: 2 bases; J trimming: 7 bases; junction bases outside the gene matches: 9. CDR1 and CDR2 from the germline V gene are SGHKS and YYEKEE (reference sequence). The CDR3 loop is CASSFVGTGVYTQYF. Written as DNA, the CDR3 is TGTGCCAGCAGCTTCGTTGGGACAGGAGTTTATACGCAGTATTTT.

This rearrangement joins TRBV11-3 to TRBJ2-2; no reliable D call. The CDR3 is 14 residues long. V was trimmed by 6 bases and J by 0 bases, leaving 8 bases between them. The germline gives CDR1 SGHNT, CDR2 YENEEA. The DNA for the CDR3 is TGTGCCAGCAGGCTGGCAGCGAACACCGGGGAGCTGTTTTTT. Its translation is CASRLAANTGELFF. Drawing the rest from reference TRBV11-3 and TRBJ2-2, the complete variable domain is EAGVVQSPRYKIIEKKQPVAFWCNPISGHNTLYWYLQNLGQGPELLIRYENEEAVDDSQLPKDRFSAERLKGVDSTLKIQPAELGDSAVYLCASRLAANTGELFFGEGSRLTVL.

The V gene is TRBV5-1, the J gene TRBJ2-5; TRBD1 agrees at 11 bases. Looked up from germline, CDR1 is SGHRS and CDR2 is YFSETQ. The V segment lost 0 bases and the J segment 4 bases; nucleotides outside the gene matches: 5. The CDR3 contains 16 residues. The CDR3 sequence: CASSLARTGGGETQYF. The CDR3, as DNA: TGCGCCAGCAGCTTGGCCAGGACAGGGGGCGGAGAGACCCAGTACTTC.

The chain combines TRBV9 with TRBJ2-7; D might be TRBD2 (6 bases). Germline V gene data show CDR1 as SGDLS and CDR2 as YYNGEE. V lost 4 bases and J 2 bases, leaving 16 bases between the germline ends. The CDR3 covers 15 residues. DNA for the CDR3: TGTGCCAGCAGCCCGTTCGGGGGATCTACCTACGAGCAGTACTTC. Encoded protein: CASSPFGGSTYEQYF.

The chain's CDR3 is CATSDPAGTGTHNEQFF. CDR3 sequence (DNA): TGTGCCACCAGTGACCCAGCCGGGACAGGGACCCACAATGAGCAGTTCTTC. This chain joins TRBV24-1 and TRBJ2-1, with TRBD1 matching 9 bases. The germline V gene encodes CDR1 KGHDR and CDR2 SFDVKD. Trimming cost V 4 bases and J 5 bases; bases outside gene matches: 11. The CDR3 loop spans 17 amino acids.

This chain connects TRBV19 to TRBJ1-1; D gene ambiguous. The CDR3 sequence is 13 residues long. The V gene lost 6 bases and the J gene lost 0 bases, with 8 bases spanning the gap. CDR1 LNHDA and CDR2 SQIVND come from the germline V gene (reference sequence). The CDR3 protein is CASRPTVNTEAFF. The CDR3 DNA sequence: TGTGCCAGTAGACCTACAGTGAACACTGAAGCTTTCTTT.

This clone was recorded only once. Here the CDR3 reads CASSRTSGGDTQYF. The CDR3 region has the DNA TGTGCCAGCAGCCGGACTAGCGGGGGTGATACGCAGTATTTT. The chain recombines TRBV7-9 with TRBJ2-3, with 13 positions matching TRBD2. The trim removed 5 bases at V and 6 bases at J, leaving 2 bases unmatched. The germline CDR1 and CDR2 sequences are SEHNR and FQNEAQ (reference sequence). This CDR3 region has 14 residues.